The 24 T cell receptor beta chains presented below share a single source sample, sequenced in a study of blood T cell repertoires in COVID-19. Profiled with immunoSEQ multiplex PCR; TCRdb holds only in-frame clones, not every one. Among approximately 13,000 clones listed, 75% to 85% were seen once. The sample taken for sequencing was peripheral blood. Source of these receptors: a woman aged 45 to 65 with active or convalescent COVID-19.

The chain carries TRBV10-1 and TRBJ1-1; no definite D call. The CDR3 is made up of 14 amino acids. V dropped 0 bases and J dropped 1 base, with 6 bases sitting between them. Germline values: CDR1 WNHNN, CDR2 SYGVQD (reference sequence). This CDR3 is CASSESRENTEAFF. DNA for the CDR3: TGCGCCAGCAGTGAGTCGAGGGAGAACACTGAAGCTTTCTTT.

The chain has TRBV2 and TRBJ2-6, with D possibly TRBD2 on 6 matching bases. Germline lookup yields CDR1 SNHLY and CDR2 FYNNEI. Deletions cut 11 bases from V and 3 bases from J, with 14 bases between. The CDR3 consists of 14 residues. The CDR3 loop is CAGMEGFGANVLTF. The DNA of the CDR3 is TGTGCCGGCATGGAGGGGTTTGGGGCCAACGTCCTGACTTTC.

The count of this clone is one. This CDR3 is CASRKKDRVYQPQHF. CDR3 DNA sequence: TGCGCCAGCAGGAAAAAGGACAGGGTATATCAGCCCCAGCATTTT. V and J are TRBV10-1 and TRBJ1-5; the match to TRBD1 covers 8 bases. V dropped 6 bases and J dropped 5; count of bases not matched to a gene: 9. This CDR3 spans 15 amino acids. CDR1 WNHNN and CDR2 SYGVQD come from the germline V gene (reference sequence).

CDR3 sequence: CASSHIGTGDEQYF. CDR3 nucleotides: TGTGCCAGCAGCCATATAGGGACAGGAGACGAGCAGTACTTC. The chain links TRBV13 to TRBJ2-7, with 8 bases fitting TRBD1. The CDR3 extends over 14 amino acids. J was trimmed by 5 bases and V by 5 bases; bases with no gene match: 8. Germline lookup yields CDR1 PRHDT and CDR2 FYEKMQ (reference sequence).

The J gene is TRBJ2-1, the V gene TRBV11-3; TRBD2 matches at 10 bases. The V gene end was trimmed by 1 base and the J gene end by 9 bases; junction bases not matched to a gene: 0. The germline V gene has CDR1 SGHNT and CDR2 YENEEA. This CDR3 has 13 residues. Here the CDR3 reads CASSLGLAGEQFF. CDR3 in DNA: TGTGCCAGCAGCTTAGGACTAGCGGGTGAGCAGTTCTTC.

The J gene is TRBJ2-3, the V gene TRBV14; 7 nucleotides align to TRBD2. V lost 4 bases and J lost 4; bases outside the gene matches: 2. CDR3 size: 13 residues. Looked up from germline, CDR1 is SGHDN and CDR2 is FVKESK. The CDR3 DNA sequence: TGTGCCAGCAGCCTTAGCGGGCCAGATACGCAGTATTTT. Amino acid sequence: CASSLSGPDTQYF.

The V call is TRBV27, the J call TRBJ2-1, with 7 bases that match TRBD2. Germline-derived CDR1 and CDR2 are MNHEY and SMNVEV (reference sequence). V dropped 0 bases and J dropped 4; count of bases not matched to a gene: 3. This CDR3 is built from 15 residues. CDR3 sequence (DNA): TGTGCCAGCAGTTTATCCAGCGGGACTTACAATGAGCAGTTCTTC. This sequence encodes CASSLSSGTYNEQFF.

This clone is medium-sized by share. V usage is TRBV7-9 and J usage is TRBJ2-7, with 10 bases identical to TRBD1. This CDR3 has 16 amino acids. CDR1 is SEHNR and CDR2 is FQNEAQ in the germline V gene (reference sequence). Trimming took 2 bases from V and 1 from J; bases not matched to a gene: 5. The DNA for the CDR3 is TGTGCCAGCAGCTTAACCGGGACAGGGGTTTCCTACGAGCAGTACTTC. It codes for CASSLTGTGVSYEQYF.

This chain uses TRBV28 with TRBJ1-2, with a possible D match to TRBD1 (6 bases). CDR1 is MDHEN and CDR2 is SYDVKM in the germline V gene. The germline V and J ends were trimmed by 5 bases and 8 bases, with 21 bases remaining between them. This CDR3 has 15 amino acids. Written as DNA, the CDR3 is TGTGCCAGCAGTCAAATACCGGGACACCTTAACGGCTACACCTTC. This translates into CASSQIPGHLNGYTF.

The CDR3 DNA is TGTGCCAGCAGCTCCGAACAGGGGGCGTACGAGCAGTACTTC. It is translated as CASSSEQGAYEQYF. This sequence joins TRBV13 and TRBJ2-7; 9 positions agree with TRBD1. CDR3 length equals 14 residues. With V trimmed by 4 bases and J by 4 bases, 5 bases remained unmatched. Per the germline V gene, CDR1 is PRHDT and CDR2 is FYEKMQ (reference sequence).

The rearrangement joins TRBV12-5 to TRBJ2-5; 7 positions match TRBD1. CDR1 is LGHNT and CDR2 is FRNRAP in the germline V gene. The CDR3 consists of 16 residues. Trimming removed 4 bases from V and 5 bases from J; junction bases left unmatched: 13. The CDR3 loop reads CASGYPGTDPGETQYF. CDR3 coding DNA: TGTGCTAGTGGTTATCCCGGGACAGACCCGGGGGAGACCCAGTACTTC.

The V and J genes are TRBV11-2 and TRBJ1-4, with D unresolved. The V and J ends lost 9 bases and 2 bases respectively, with 7 bases between them. CDR1 is SGHAT, CDR2 FQNNGV, per germline. The length of the CDR3 is 12 residues. The CDR3 loop is CARTRTNEKLFF. The CDR3 DNA is TGTGCCAGAACTAGGACTAATGAAAAACTGTTTTTT.

The gene calls are TRBV5-1 and TRBJ2-7; D is unresolved. CDR1 SGHRS and CDR2 YFSETQ come from the germline V gene. With 0 bases removed from V and 3 bases from J, the gap between germline ends came to 7 bases. The CDR3 runs 13 residues. For the CDR3, the DNA is TGCGCCAGCAGCTTGGAGAGTGGCTACGAGCAGTACTTC. Protein sequence: CASSLESGYEQYF.

This clone showed up just a few times. CDR3 nucleotide sequence: TGTGCCAGCACAGCGGGTGGGTCTTCGTACGAGCAGTACTTC. Protein sequence: CASTAGGSSYEQYF. This rearrangement joins TRBV6-5 to TRBJ2-7; possibly TRBD2 for D (6 bases). The ends were cut back, 7 bases at V and 4 bases at J, with 17 bases in the middle. CDR1 is MNHEY and CDR2 is SVGAGI in the germline V gene. CDR3 size: 14 residues.

The rearrangement joins TRBV28 to TRBJ1-5; TRBD1 is a possible D gene (5 bases). The V gene lost 3 bases and the J gene lost 7 bases, with 7 bases spanning the gap. The CDR3 runs 12 residues. Germline CDR1 MDHEN, CDR2 SYDVKM. In nucleotides, the CDR3 is TGTGCCAGCAGTTTGGGGCGCCAGCCCCAGCATTTT. Its translation is CASSLGRQPQHF.

This clone was seen a handful of times. The CDR3 DNA is TGTGCCAGTACCATTTGGGGGGACTATGGCTACACCTTC. This encodes CASTIWGDYGYTF. The chain joins TRBV19 to TRBJ1-2; TRBD1 might be the D (5 bases). Trimming shortened V by 7 bases and J by 3 bases, and 12 bases separated the two germline ends. The CDR3 is made up of 13 amino acids. The germline V gene has CDR1 LNHDA and CDR2 SQIVND (reference sequence).

The chain recombines TRBV19 with TRBJ2-4; weak D call: TRBD1 (6 bases). Between the trimmed V and J ends, which lost 3 bases and 3 bases, there was a span of 27 bases. CDR1 LNHDA and CDR2 SQIVND come from the germline V gene (reference sequence). This CDR3 has 20 amino acids. DNA for the CDR3: TGTGCCAGTAGTATTGTTCTGGACAGAGCCTCCAGAAGCTTCAAAAACATTCAGTACTTC. Translating gives CASSIVLDRASRSFKNIQYF.

The chain uses TRBV27 and TRBJ1-1; a weak D match, TRBD1 (6 bases). The V end lost 6 bases, the J end lost 3 bases, and 11 bases lay between the germline ends. The CDR3 sequence is 13 residues long. Germline CDR1 is MNHEY and CDR2 is SMNVEV (reference sequence). The CDR3 DNA follows: TGTGCCAGCAGGCCCACAGGGTACACTGAAGCTTTCTTT. The encoded protein is CASRPTGYTEAFF.

The V gene is TRBV15, the J gene TRBJ2-3; TRBD2 is a possible D gene (6 bases). CDR3 size: 13 residues. The V gene lost 3 bases and the J gene lost 6 bases, with 10 bases spanning the gap. The germline CDR1 and CDR2 sequences are LNHNV and YYDKDF (reference sequence). The CDR3 sequence: CATSSWGEDTQYF. CDR3 sequence (DNA): TGTGCCACCAGCAGTTGGGGGGAGGATACGCAGTATTTT.

By proportion, this clone is medium-sized. The chain joins TRBV2 to TRBJ1-5; possible D gene TRBD1, 5 bases. Germline V gene lookup returns CDR1 SNHLY and CDR2 FYNNEI. Trimming cost V 3 bases and J 2 bases, with 14 bases left between them. The CDR3 length is 16 residues. Written as DNA, the CDR3 is TGTGCCAGCAGTGAGACAGAAGGATACGGCAATCAGCCCCAGCATTTT. Protein sequence: CASSETEGYGNQPQHF.

The chain combines TRBV12-2 with TRBJ1-1; the table names TRBD1, a call not compared with the DNA. TRBV12-2 is shown as a pseudogene. CDR3 length equals 16 residues. As DNA, the CDR3 is TGTGCAAGTCGCCCGCATGTCCAGGGGAGGAACACTGAAGCTTTCTTT. Protein sequence: CASRPHVQGRNTEAFF.

The rearrangement joins TRBV3-1 (or the pseudogene TRBV3-2) to TRBJ1-1; D might be TRBD1 (6 bases). The CDR3 contains 14 residues. Germline lookup yields CDR1 LGHDT and CDR2 YNNKEL (reference sequence). V lost 6 bases to trimming and J lost 1 base, with 12 bases between them. Written as DNA, the CDR3 is TGTGCCAGCAGGCTACAGGGTAGGAACACTGAAGCTTTCTTT. It yields the protein CASRLQGRNTEAFF.

V usage is TRBV4-1 and J usage is TRBJ1-2; perhaps TRBD1 as D (6 bases). The CDR3 extends over 15 amino acids. CDR1 and CDR2 (germline): MGHRA, YSYEKL. V lost 0 bases, J lost 2 bases, and 10 bases lay in between. This CDR3 reads CASSQDQGHNYGYTF. DNA for the CDR3: TGCGCCAGCAGCCAAGATCAGGGACACAACTATGGCTACACCTTC.

This sequence joins TRBV27 and TRBJ2-1; TRBD2 might be the D (6 bases). Trimming shortened V by 1 base and J by 6 bases, and 7 bases separated the two germline ends. CDR1 and CDR2 from the germline V gene are MNHEY and SMNVEV (reference sequence). The CDR3 runs to 13 residues. CDR3 coding DNA: TGTGCCAGCAGTTTATTCGGGGGCAATGAGCAGTTCTTC. Residues: CASSLFGGNEQFF.